A single sample is the source of the 12 T cell receptor beta chains below, sequenced in a study of lung T cells in sarcoidosis with Löfgren's syndrome. Via MiXCR, TCRdb re-called the reads, giving one row per CDR3 protein. The profile covers around 60,000 distinct CDR3 sequences, with approximately 21% appearing a single time and approximately 2.1% taken by the ten largest. The material sequenced was CD4+ T cells from PBMCs. All receptors derive from a human donor with sarcoidosis (Löfgren's syndrome or another form), or a control subject (not recorded which).

This clonotype was found many times. This rearrangement joins TRBV20-1 to TRBJ2-7; D is unclear. This CDR3 has 14 residues. V lost 0 bases to trimming and J lost 1 base, with 10 bases between them. Germline CDR1 and CDR2: DFQATT and SNEGSKA (reference sequence). In nucleotides, the CDR3 is TGCAGTGCTAGAGACCCACGGATTTCCTACGAGCAGTACGTC. It translates to CSARDPRISYEQYV.

This clonotype was recorded at least ten times. The gene calls are TRBV6-1 and TRBJ1-5; TRBD1 might be the D (6 bases). CDR3 length equals 15 residues. V was pared by 8 bases and J by 3 bases, with 17 bases between. Per the germline V gene, CDR1 is MNHNS and CDR2 is SASEGT. DNA of the CDR3: TGTGCCAGCGGGGACACGTCCCTTGACAATCAGCCCCAGCATTTT. This translates into CASGDTSLDNQPQHF.

This clonotype has ten or more counts. This sequence joins TRBV28 and TRBJ1-5; no definite D call. CDR1 and CDR2 (germline): MDHEN, SYDVKM. V lost 5 bases to trimming and J lost 4 bases, with 12 bases between them. The CDR3 covers 14 residues. The CDR3 is CASSARTANQPQHF. The CDR3 nucleotides are TGTGCCAGCAGTGCACGGACCGCGAATCAGCCCCAGCATTTT.

This clonotype was seen a few times. This chain links TRBV12-3 or TRBV12-4 with TRBJ2-5, with a possible D match to TRBD2 (5 bases). This CDR3 spans 14 amino acids. The ends were cut back, 2 bases at V and 1 base at J, with 8 bases in the middle. As DNA, the CDR3 is TGTGCCAGCAGTTTACGGACTCCCCAAGAGACCCAGTACTTC. Translating gives CASSLRTPQETQYF.

This clonotype was found many times. The chain is built from TRBV20-1 and TRBJ1-5, with unresolved D. V was clipped by 7 bases and J by 5 bases, with 12 bases between them. Germline V gene sequence: CDR1 DFQATT, CDR2 SNEGSKA (reference sequence). The CDR3 length is 12 residues. The CDR3 is CSVIRGDQPQHF. As DNA, the CDR3 is TGCAGTGTTATCCGGGGAGATCAGCCCCAGCATTTT.

Concerning this clonotype itself: A much larger clonotype is one base distant, so this may be a read error. The chain is built from TRBV28 and TRBJ2-7; 7 nucleotides match TRBD1. Trimming cost V 11 bases and J 4 bases; bases outside gene matches: 14. CDR1 is MDHEN and CDR2 is SYDVKM in the germline V gene. The CDR3 runs to 14 residues. CDR3 residues: CAGNPDRARYEQYF. The CDR3 nucleotides are TGTGCCGGCAATCCAGACAGGGCTCGTTACGAGCAGTACTTC.

About this clonotype itself: A much larger clone lies one base from this, so it may be a read error. The gene calls are TRBV7-8 and TRBJ2-1; D may be TRBD1 (5 bases). The CDR3 loop spans 16 amino acids. Germline V gene lookup returns CDR1 SGHVS and CDR2 FQNEAQ. CDR3 amino acids: CASSLFTGVIYNEQLF. CDR3 DNA: TGTGCCAGCAGCCTCTTTACAGGCGTCATTTACAATGAGCAGCTCTTC.

The rearrangement joins TRBV14 to TRBJ2-1; the D call may be TRBD1 or TRBD2 (6 bases each). The CDR3 is 13 residues long. Germline CDR1 and CDR2: SGHDN and FVKESK. V lost 3 bases and J 9 bases, leaving 12 bases between the germline ends. The CDR3 sequence is CASSQGGPGEQFF. The CDR3, as DNA: TGTGCCAGCAGCCAGGGGGGCCCCGGTGAGCAGTTCTTC.

Turning to this clonotype: A much larger clone differs by one base, so this may be a read error. This chain connects TRBV20-1 to TRBJ2-1, with 7 positions matching TRBD2. The CDR3 is 14 amino acids. V was clipped by 5 bases and J by 10 bases; unmatched bases: 14. Germline loops: CDR1 DFQATT, CDR2 SNEGSKA (reference sequence). This chain's CDR3 is CSASLAVALWEQFF. The CDR3 DNA is TGCAGTGCTTCTCTAGCGGTGGCCCTCTGGGAGCAGTTCTTC.

This rearrangement joins TRBV7-2 to TRBJ2-3; 9 bases are a match to TRBD2. The CDR3 consists of 15 residues. V shed 3 bases, J shed 8 bases, and the junction held 9 bases outside the gene matches. In germline, CDR1 is SGHTA, CDR2 FQGNSA. In DNA, the CDR3 is TGTGCCAGCAGCTTTAGCGGGGGCCCAATAAGTACGCAGTATTTT. Protein: CASSFSGGPISTQYF.

A single count supports this clonotype. The chain combines TRBV28 with TRBJ1-3, with a tentative D call TRBD1 (6 bases). The CDR3 sequence is 19 residues long. Germline CDR1 MDHEN, CDR2 SYDVKM. Between the trimmed V and J ends, which lost 7 bases and 2 bases, there was a span of 27 bases. Here the CDR3 reads CASISPPGTSQKAGNTIYF. As DNA, the CDR3 is TGTGCCAGCATTTCCCCGCCCGGGACATCCCAAAAAGCTGGAAACACCATATATTTT. Together with reference TRBV28 and TRBJ1-3, the CDR3 gives the full variable domain: DVKVTQSSRYLVKRTGEKVFLECVQDMDHENMFWYRQDPGLGLRLIYFSYDVKMKEKGDIPEGYSVSREKKERFSLILESASTNQTSMYLCASISPPGTSQKAGNTIYFGEGSWLTVV.

This clonotype occurred many times. The chain combines TRBV6-1 with TRBJ1-5; D might be TRBD1 (5 bases). Germline CDR1 reads MNHNS; CDR2 reads SASEGT. The V end was cut by 2 bases, the J end by 5 bases, with 13 bases between. CDR3 length equals 15 residues. In DNA form, the CDR3 reads TGTGCCAGCAGTGAAACAGGTGGGGGGTATCAGCCCCAGCATTTT. Amino acids: CASSETGGGYQPQHF.